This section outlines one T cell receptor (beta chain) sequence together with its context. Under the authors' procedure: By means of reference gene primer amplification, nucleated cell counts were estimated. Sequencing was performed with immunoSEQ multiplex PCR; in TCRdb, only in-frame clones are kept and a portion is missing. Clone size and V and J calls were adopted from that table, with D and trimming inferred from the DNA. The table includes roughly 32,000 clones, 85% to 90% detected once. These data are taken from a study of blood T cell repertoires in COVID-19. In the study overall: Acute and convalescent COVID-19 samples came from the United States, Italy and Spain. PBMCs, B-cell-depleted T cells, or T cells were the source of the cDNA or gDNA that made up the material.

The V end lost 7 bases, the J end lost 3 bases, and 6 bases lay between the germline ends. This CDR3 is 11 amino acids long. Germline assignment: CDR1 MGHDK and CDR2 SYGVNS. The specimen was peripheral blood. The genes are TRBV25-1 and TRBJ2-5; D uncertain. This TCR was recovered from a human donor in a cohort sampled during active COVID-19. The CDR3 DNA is TGTGCCAGCACCCTCGAAGAGACCCAGTACTTC. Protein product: CASTLEETQYF.